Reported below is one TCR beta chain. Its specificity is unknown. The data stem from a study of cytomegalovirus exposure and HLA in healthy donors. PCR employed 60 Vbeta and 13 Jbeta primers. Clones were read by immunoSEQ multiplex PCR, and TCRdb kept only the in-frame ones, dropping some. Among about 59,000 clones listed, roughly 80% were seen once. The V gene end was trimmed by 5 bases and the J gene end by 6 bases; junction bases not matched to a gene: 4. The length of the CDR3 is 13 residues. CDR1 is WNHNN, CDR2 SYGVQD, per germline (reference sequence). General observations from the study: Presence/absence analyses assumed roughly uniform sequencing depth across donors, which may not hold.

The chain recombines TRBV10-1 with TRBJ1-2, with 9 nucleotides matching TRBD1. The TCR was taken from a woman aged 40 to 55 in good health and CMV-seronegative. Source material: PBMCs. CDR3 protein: CASSPGTGHGYTF. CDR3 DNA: TGCGCCAGCAGTCCCGGGACAGGGCATGGCTACACCTTC.